This T cell receptor (beta chain) was profiled in a study of T-cell memory formation after mild COVID-19. Using its own MiXCR run on the 5' RACE reads, TCRdb lists one record per CDR3 protein. Among over 350,000 distinct CDR3 sequences listed, about 16% were seen once. Of note for this clonotype: Its antigen is not identified.

The CDR3 loop spans 16 amino acids. V lost 4 bases and J 1 base, leaving 14 bases between the germline ends. Germline loops: CDR1 KGHSH, CDR2 LQKENI. Study-level points and caveats: The main location of contracting CD4+ clones was CM and EM, and that of contracting CD8+ clones was EMRA. Memory cells collected pre-infection included some clones that later responded, suggesting cross-reactive memory joined.

Sequenced material: PBMCs or a T cell subset sorted from them (not recorded which). The sequence was obtained from a man between 18 and 29 years old who had mild COVID-19 (a few samples of this study predate the infection). Cell type and time point are not known. V and J are TRBV18 and TRBJ1-3, with D perhaps matching TRBD1 (5 bases). The CDR3 DNA follows: TGTGCCAGCTCACGGCCTACGGGGACTTCTGGAAACACCATATATTTT. Protein sequence: CASSRPTGTSGNTIYF.